One sample yielded the 8 T cell receptor beta chains listed below, sequenced in a study of blood T cell repertoires in COVID-19. TCRdb's copy holds only in-frame clones and misses some; the assay was immunoSEQ multiplex PCR. Here the sample spans tens of thousands of clones, under 90% being singletons. The sequenced sample was peripheral blood. The receptors originated from a man aged 45-65 years with active COVID-19.

The chain recombines TRBV6-1 with TRBJ2-4; D not resolved. Germline V gene data show CDR1 as MNHNS and CDR2 as SASEGT. Trimming took off 1 base at V and 1 base at J, with 8 bases between the two ends. The CDR3 has 15 residues. CDR3 nucleotide sequence: TGTGCCAGCAGTGAAGGCAGTTGGGCCAAAAACATTCAGTACTTC. This sequence encodes CASSEGSWAKNIQYF.

J is TRBJ1-2 and V is TRBV6-5; the D is unclear. The V gene's germline CDR1 is MNHEY and CDR2 SVGAGI. The CDR3 totals 14 residues. V was cut by 2 bases and J by 1 base, with 8 bases left in between. The CDR3 reads CASSYGRGNYGYTF. In nucleotides, the CDR3 is TGTGCCAGCAGTTACGGACGGGGTAACTATGGCTACACCTTC.

V gene TRBV7-6 combines with J gene TRBJ2-7; no clear D. V lost 1 base to trimming and J lost 1 base, with 5 bases between them. Germline-derived CDR1 and CDR2 are SGHVS and FNYEAQ. The CDR3 spans 13 residues. The CDR3 bases are TGTGCCAGCAGCTTAGAACAGTCCTACGAGCAGTACTTC. This sequence encodes CASSLEQSYEQYF.

By sample share, this clone is medium-sized. This sequence joins TRBV12-3 or TRBV12-4 and TRBJ2-1, with 7 bases that match TRBD2. Trimming at V came to 11 bases and at J to 5 bases, leaving 6 bases not matched to a gene. The CDR3 has 12 residues. CDR3 amino acids: CAASGVNNEQFF. DNA for the CDR3: TGTGCCGCTAGCGGAGTTAACAATGAGCAGTTCTTC.

The V gene is TRBV28, the J gene TRBJ1-1; D remains ambiguous. The CDR3 contains 14 residues. With 6 bases removed from V and 4 bases from J, the gap between germline ends came to 15 bases. The germline CDR1 and CDR2 sequences are MDHEN and SYDVKM. CDR3 amino acids: CASSRVSAITEAFF. For the CDR3, the DNA is TGTGCCAGCAGCCGCGTAAGCGCAATCACTGAAGCTTTCTTT. Together with reference TRBV28 and TRBJ1-1, the CDR3 gives the full variable domain: DVKVTQSSRYLVKRTGEKVFLECVQDMDHENMFWYRQDPGLGLRLIYFSYDVKMKEKGDIPEGYSVSREKKERFSLILESASTNQTSMYLCASSRVSAITEAFFGQGTRLTVV.

The chain has TRBV4-2 and TRBJ2-1; possibly TRBD2 for D (6 bases). Trimming took off 4 bases at V and 1 base at J, with 17 bases between the two ends. CDR1 is LGHNA and CDR2 is YNFKEQ in the germline V gene. This CDR3 is built from 17 residues. The CDR3 DNA reads TGTGCCAGCAGCCCCCAGGGTAGCGGCCTTTCCTACAATGAGCAGTTCTTC. This codes for CASSPQGSGLSYNEQFF.

The chain couples TRBV5-6 to TRBJ2-1; D call uncertain. From germline, CDR1 is SGHDT and CDR2 YYEEEE. This CDR3 spans 15 amino acids. The V end lost 1 base, the J end lost 0 bases, and 8 bases lay between the germline ends. The CDR3 spells CASSLLKSSYNEQFF. DNA of the CDR3: TGTGCCAGCAGCTTGCTGAAGAGCTCCTACAATGAGCAGTTCTTC.

V and J are TRBV11-3 and TRBJ2-1, with TRBD1 matching over 8 bases. J was trimmed by 3 bases and V by 2 bases; bases with no gene match: 6. The CDR3 covers 16 residues. Per germline, CDR1 SGHNT and CDR2 YENEEA. The CDR3 reads CASSLLGTGHYNEQFF. The CDR3 DNA follows: TGTGCCAGCAGCTTACTCGGGACAGGACACTACAATGAGCAGTTCTTC.